This T cell receptor beta chain is drawn from a study of tumor-infiltrating lymphocytes in primary liver carcinoma. On the study more broadly: Patients underwent surgical resection for primary liver carcinoma.

A constant-region primer primed TCR beta cDNA synthesis from roughly 510 ng of total RNA. A slightly modified ARM-PCR protocol with three nested multiplex PCR rounds produced these TCR beta libraries. The opening two PCR rounds, around 11 cycles each, paired TRBV1-TRBV30 forward primers with a C-beta reverse primer. TCRdb passed the multiplex PCR reads through MiXCR, listing each CDR3 protein once. Among about 180,000 distinct CDR3 sequences listed, about 60% were seen once. The study's findings and limits: A significantly higher top-250-clone fraction was found in tumors than in blood (p = 0.039).

Looked up from germline, CDR1 is SEHNR and CDR2 is FQNEAQ (reference sequence). The CDR3 loop spans 13 amino acids. Germline DNA was extracted alongside blood RNA, which was obtained from unsorted whole blood. This clonotype was observed a single time. The antigen remains unidentified. One junction end disagrees with the germline gene, perhaps due to a read error. This clonotype originated in a man in his forties with primary liver carcinoma and hepatitis B virus infection. The chain recombines TRBV7-9 with TRBJ2-7; D might be TRBD1 (5 bases). Material for sequencing was peripheral blood. CDR3 region: CASSLSGLDEQYF. CDR3 DNA sequence: TGTGCCAGCAGCTTATCAGGGTTGGACGAGCAGTATTTC.